One T cell receptor (beta chain) is described in this entry. The sample belongs to a study of shared clonotypes between healthy human individuals. Measured with immunoSEQ multiplex PCR; TCRdb has only the in-frame clones, and not every one. The data show about 1.5 million clones, roughly 98% seen once. V gave up 4 bases and J gave up 4 bases; unmatched junction bases: 6. The germline CDR1 and CDR2 sequences are SGHTA and FQGNSA. The CDR3 length is 15 residues. The receptor's source is a man aged 30-40 years in good health. The V call is TRBV7-2, the J call TRBJ1-4, with 7 positions matching TRBD1. What was sequenced was naive CD4+ T cells sorted from blood. Subset: CD45RA+ positively selected. CDR3 in amino acids: CASSSSTGVNEKLFF. The CDR3 DNA sequence: TGTGCCAGCAGCTCGAGCACAGGGGTTAATGAAAAACTGTTTTTT.